The rows below give T cell receptor beta chains drawn from one sample of a study of beta chain features in type 1 diabetes. Libraries were prepared by immunoSEQ multiplex PCR; TCRdb keeps only in-frame clonotypes and omits some of them. This table holds roughly 24,000 clones, 69% found once. Material: Tregs from blood. All receptors derive from a young man with type 1 diabetes. The CDR3 runs from the conserved cysteine through the conserved F or W. A D gene is named only where the DNA matches it firmly. Expanded clones get a size class; other rows say once, few or many, or leave the size out.

>.|.|TRBV11-2|TRBJ2-3
CASSFILRERTQYF
TGTGCCAGCAGCTTTATCCTACGGGAAAGGACGCAGTATTTT
>.|.|TRBV18|TRBJ1-1
CASSPPGERDTEAFF
TGTGCCAGCTCACCCCCAGGGGAAAGGGATACTGAAGCTTTCTTT
>.|.|TRBV13|TRBJ2-5
CASSPLQETQYF
TGTGCCAGCAGCCCACTCCAAGAGACCCAGTACTTC
>TRBD2|few|TRBV5-1|TRBJ2-7
CASSLEGLRGAYEQYF
TGCGCCAGCAGCTTGGAAGGTTTGCGGGGGGCCTACGAGCAGTACTTC
>TRBD1|.|TRBV7-2|TRBJ2-5
CASSFEGTVETQYF
TGTGCCAGCAGCTTCGAGGGGACAGTTGAGACCCAGTACTTC
>.|.|TRBV27|TRBJ1-2
CASSTTKGGGIEGYTF
TGTGCCAGCAGCACAACCAAAGGGGGGGGCATAGAGGGCTACACCTTC
>.|once|TRBV7-2|TRBJ2-1
CASSLVVGLGNEQFF
TGTGCCAGCAGCTTAGTGGTGGGACTGGGCAATGAGCAGTTCTTC
>TRBD2|once|TRBV5-1|TRBJ2-1
CASSLYTSGISYNEQFF
TGCGCCAGCAGCCTCTACACTAGCGGGATCTCCTACAATGAGCAGTTCTTC
>.|.|TRBV7-2|TRBJ1-2
CASSLGWGDGYTF
TGTGCCAGCAGCTTAGGATGGGGCGATGGCTACACCTTC
>TRBD2|few|TRBV18|TRBJ2-7
CASSPPGLANYEQYF
TGTGCCAGCTCACCACCGGGACTAGCGAACTACGAGCAGTACTTC
>.|few|TRBV6-1|TRBJ2-7
CASRALQGSYEQYF
TGTGCCAGCAGAGCTTTACAGGGCTCCTACGAGCAGTACTTC
>TRBD1|once|TRBV7-2|TRBJ1-5
CASSLSGGAVQPQHF
TGTGCCAGCAGCTTATCAGGGGGCGCGGTTCAGCCCCAGCATTTT
>.|.|TRBV20-1|TRBJ1-2
CSARDGGGYTF
TGCAGTGCTAGAGACGGGGGGGGCTACACCTTC
>.|.|TRBV2|TRBJ1-5
CASSAGGAWGNQPQHF
TGTGCCAGCAGTGCCGGGGGGGCCTGGGGCAATCAGCCCCAGCATTTT
>TRBD1|.|TRBV7-2|TRBJ2-2
CASSLRDRRYTGELFF
TGTGCCAGCAGCTTACGGGACAGGAGATACACCGGGGAGCTGTTTTTT
>.|.|TRBV7-2|TRBJ2-1
CASSSSGRGNEQFF
TGTGCCAGCAGCTCCTCTGGTCGAGGGAATGAGCAGTTCTTC
>TRBD2|.|TRBV28|TRBJ2-7
CASSLGGEGLYEQYF
TGTGCCAGCAGTTTAGGGGGGGAGGGCCTTTACGAGCAGTACTTC
>.|few|TRBV7-9|TRBJ2-3
CASSTIQNTQYF
TGTGCCAGCAGCACCATACAGAATACGCAGTATTTT
>.|few|TRBV10-3|TRBJ2-3
CAISGTTDTQYF
TGTGCCATCAGTGGGACTACAGATACGCAGTATTTT
>TRBD1|.|TRBV6-6|TRBJ2-1
CASSSTGTGVNEQFF
TGTGCCAGCAGTTCGACCGGGACAGGAGTCAATGAGCAGTTCTTC
>TRBD2|.|TRBV5-4|TRBJ2-3
CASSLDLAGGWTDTQYF
TGTGCCAGCAGCTTGGATCTAGCGGGAGGATGGACAGATACGCAGTATTTT
>.|few|TRBV29-1|TRBJ2-3
CSSSSGTQYF
TGCAGCTCAAGCTCTGGTACGCAGTATTTT
>.|.|TRBV29-1|TRBJ1-2
CSVEAANYGYTF
TGCAGCGTTGAAGCAGCTAACTATGGCTACACCTTC
>.|.|TRBV7-9|TRBJ2-3
CAGGSGGTDTQYF
TGTGCCGGCGGGTCCGGAGGGACAGATACGCAGTATTTT
>.|.|TRBV5-1|TRBJ2-3
CASSRRGLRRTDTQYF
TGCGCCAGCAGTCGACGGGGACTTAGACGCACAGATACGCAGTATTTT
>.|.|TRBV19|TRBJ2-7
CASSEVDSSYEQYF
TGTGCCAGTAGTGAAGTAGACAGCTCCTACGAGCAGTACTTC
>.|.|TRBV10-2|TRBJ2-7
CASSEVRTKGSYEQYF
TGCGCCAGCAGTGAGGTTAGAACGAAGGGGTCCTACGAGCAGTACTTC
>.|.|TRBV7-2|TRBJ1-1
CASSLRGSTEAFF
TGTGCCAGCAGCCTAAGGGGGAGCACTGAAGCTTTCTTT
>TRBD2|.|TRBV7-2|TRBJ2-7
CASSFTLAGGYGQYF
TGTGCCAGCAGCTTTACGCTAGCGGGGGGGTACGGGCAGTACTTC
>.|.|TRBV6-5|TRBJ1-5
CASSYSAGAQPQHF
TGTGCCAGCAGTTACTCAGCAGGGGCGCAGCCCCAGCATTTT
>TRBD1|.|TRBV6-6|TRBJ1-6
CASRPRDRRVSPLHF
TGTGCCAGCAGGCCCCGGGACAGGCGGGTTTCACCCCTCCACTTT
>.|few|TRBV6-1|TRBJ2-7
CASSRDTNYEQYF
TGTGCCAGCAGTAGGGACACAAACTACGAGCAGTACTTC
>.|.|TRBV28|TRBJ1-5
CANSSGGGWGPQHF
TGTGCCAACAGTTCGGGGGGAGGGTGGGGGCCCCAGCATTTT
>TRBD2|.|TRBV12-5|TRBJ2-1
CASGILAGGSYNEQFF
TGTGCTAGTGGAATTTTAGCGGGGGGATCCTACAATGAGCAGTTCTTC
>.|.|TRBV10-3|TRBJ2-5
CAIRRGSEETQYF
TGTGCCATCAGAAGAGGGAGCGAAGAGACCCAGTACTTC
>.|once|TRBV19|TRBJ2-6
CASSSTGTGANVLTF
TGTGCCAGTAGTTCCACAGGGACTGGGGCCAACGTCCTGACTTTC
>.|.|TRBV6-6|TRBJ1-2
CASRDSNYGYTF
TGTGCCAGCAGGGACAGTAACTATGGCTACACCTTC
>TRBD1|.|TRBV29-1|TRBJ2-1
CSVTRTGDEQFF
TGCAGCGTTACTCGGACAGGGGATGAGCAGTTCTTC
>.|.|TRBV28|TRBJ1-3
CASSPPSGPGNTIYF
TGTGCCAGCAGCCCACCTAGCGGGCCTGGAAACACCATATATTTT
>.|few|TRBV28|TRBJ2-5
CASSLASYWQNQETQYF
TGTGCCAGCAGTTTAGCTTCTTATTGGCAAAACCAAGAGACCCAGTACTTC
>.|.|TRBV7-2|TRBJ1-1
CASSARAGARSNTEAFF
TGTGCCAGCAGCGCCAGGGCGGGGGCTCGGTCGAACACTGAAGCTTTCTTT
>.|.|TRBV11-2|TRBJ1-1
CASTSGQGRTTEAFF
TGTGCCAGCACCTCCGGGCAGGGCAGAACCACTGAAGCTTTCTTT
>TRBD1|few|TRBV20-1|TRBJ1-1
CSARRTGEAFF
TGCAGTGCGAGAAGGACAGGGGAAGCTTTCTTT
>.|.|TRBV28|TRBJ1-1
CASRPNRDEFFF
TGTGCCAGCAGACCCAATCGGGATGAGTTCTTCTTT
>TRBD2|.|TRBV7-9|TRBJ2-1
CASSFLRLAPNEQFF
TGTGCCAGCAGCTTCCTCCGACTAGCTCCCAATGAGCAGTTCTTC
>TRBD2|.|TRBV2|TRBJ2-7
CASRDGLAGYYEQYF
TGTGCCAGCAGGGACGGACTAGCGGGTTACTACGAGCAGTACTTC
>TRBD1|.|TRBV19|TRBJ1-1
CASSRGQGRSEAFF
TGTGCCAGTAGCCGGGGACAGGGTCGCTCTGAAGCTTTCTTT
>TRBD1|.|TRBV19|TRBJ2-7
CASRRQGGHEQYF
TGTGCCAGTAGGAGACAGGGTGGCCACGAGCAGTACTTC
>.|.|TRBV30|TRBJ2-1
CAWSRFRSSYNEQFF
TGTGCCTGGTCAAGATTTAGGAGCTCCTACAATGAGCAGTTCTTC
>.|.|TRBV7-2|TRBJ1-3
CASSFPRDSRNTIYF
TGTGCCAGCAGCTTTCCGCGGGACTCCCGAAACACCATATATTTT
>.|.|TRBV5-1|TRBJ2-7
CASSASPQEYEQYF
TGCGCCAGCAGCGCCTCCCCACAGGAATACGAGCAGTACTTC
>.|.|TRBV7-2|TRBJ2-1
CASSPATSYNEQFF
TGTGCCAGCAGCCCCGCGACTAGTTACAATGAGCAGTTCTTC
>.|.|TRBV29-1|TRBJ2-5
CSVEPEYQETQYF
TGCAGCGTTGAACCCGAGTACCAAGAGACCCAGTACTTC
>TRBD2|few|TRBV29-1|TRBJ2-5
CSARGGPQETQYF
TGCAGCGCCCGCGGGGGACCCCAAGAGACCCAGTACTTC
>.|.|TRBV30|TRBJ2-1
CAWSVLYPRGHEQFF
TGTGCCTGGAGTGTATTGTATCCAAGGGGTCATGAGCAGTTCTTC
>.|once|TRBV7-9|TRBJ2-7
CASSLGGQGGEQYF
TGTGCCAGCAGCTTAGGTGGTCAGGGCGGCGAGCAGTACTTC
>TRBD1|.|TRBV5-5|TRBJ1-2
CASSHPGTGFNYGYTF
TGTGCCAGCAGCCACCCTGGGACAGGGTTCAACTATGGCTACACCTTC